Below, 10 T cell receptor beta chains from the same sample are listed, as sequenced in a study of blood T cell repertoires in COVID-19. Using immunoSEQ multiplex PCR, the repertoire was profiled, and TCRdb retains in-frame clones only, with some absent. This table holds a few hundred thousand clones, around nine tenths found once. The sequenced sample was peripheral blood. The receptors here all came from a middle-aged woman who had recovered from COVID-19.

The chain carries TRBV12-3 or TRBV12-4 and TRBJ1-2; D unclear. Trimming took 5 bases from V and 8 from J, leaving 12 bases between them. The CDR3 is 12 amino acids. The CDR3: CASSRPGSGYTF. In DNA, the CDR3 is TGTGCCAGCAGTAGACCGGGGTCCGGCTACACCTTC.

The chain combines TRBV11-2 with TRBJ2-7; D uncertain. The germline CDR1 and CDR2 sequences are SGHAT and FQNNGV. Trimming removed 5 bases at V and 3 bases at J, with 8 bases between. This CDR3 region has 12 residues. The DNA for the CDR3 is TGTGCCAGCAGCGTGGGCTTCTACGAGCAGTACTTC. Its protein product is CASSVGFYEQYF.

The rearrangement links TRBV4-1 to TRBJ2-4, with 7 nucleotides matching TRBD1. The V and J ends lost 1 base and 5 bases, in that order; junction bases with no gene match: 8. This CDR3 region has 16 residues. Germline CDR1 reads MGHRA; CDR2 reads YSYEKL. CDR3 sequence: CASSQGGPGQQNIQYF. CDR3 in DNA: TGCGCCAGCAGCCAAGGGGGACCGGGACAGCAAAACATTCAGTACTTC.

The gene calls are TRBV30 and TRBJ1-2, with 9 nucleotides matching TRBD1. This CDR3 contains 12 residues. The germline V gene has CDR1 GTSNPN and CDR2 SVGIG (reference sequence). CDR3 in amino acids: CAWSGDRDGYTF. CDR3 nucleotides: TGTGCTTGGTCCGGGGACAGGGATGGCTACACCTTC.

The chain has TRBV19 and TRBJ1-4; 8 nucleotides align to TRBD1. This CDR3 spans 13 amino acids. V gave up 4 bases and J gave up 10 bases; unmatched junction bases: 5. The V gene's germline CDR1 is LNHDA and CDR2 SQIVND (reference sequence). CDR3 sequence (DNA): TGTGCCAGTAGTACCGGACAGGGTGGAAAACTGTTTTTT. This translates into CASSTGQGGKLFF.

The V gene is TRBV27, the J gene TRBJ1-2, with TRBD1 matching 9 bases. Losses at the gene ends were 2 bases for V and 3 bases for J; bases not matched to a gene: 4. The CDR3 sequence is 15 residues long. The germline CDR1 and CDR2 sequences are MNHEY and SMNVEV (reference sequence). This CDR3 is CASSLTGGLDYGYTF. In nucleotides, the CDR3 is TGTGCCAGCAGTTTAACAGGGGGCCTAGACTATGGCTACACCTTC.

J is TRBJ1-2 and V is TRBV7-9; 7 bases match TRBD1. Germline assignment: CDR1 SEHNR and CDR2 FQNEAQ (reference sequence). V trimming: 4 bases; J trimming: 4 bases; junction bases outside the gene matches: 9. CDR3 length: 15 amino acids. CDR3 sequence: CASSWETGFGYGYTF. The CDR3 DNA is TGTGCCAGCAGCTGGGAGACAGGGTTTGGCTATGGCTACACCTTC.

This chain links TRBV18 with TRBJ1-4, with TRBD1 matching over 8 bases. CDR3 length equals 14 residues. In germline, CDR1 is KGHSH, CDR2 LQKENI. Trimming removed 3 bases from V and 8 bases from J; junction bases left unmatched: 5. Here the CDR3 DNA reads TGTGCCAGCTCACCTCGGGACAGGACCGAAAAACTGTTTTTT. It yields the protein CASSPRDRTEKLFF.

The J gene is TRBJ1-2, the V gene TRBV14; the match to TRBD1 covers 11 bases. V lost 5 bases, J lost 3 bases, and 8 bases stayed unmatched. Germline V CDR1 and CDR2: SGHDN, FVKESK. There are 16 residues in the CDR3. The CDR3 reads CASSIRTGQGDYGYTF. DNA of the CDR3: TGTGCCAGCAGCATAAGGACGGGACAGGGGGACTATGGCTACACCTTC.

The CDR3 DNA reads TGTGCCAGTAGTATGAGTCCCCGTCCCCCATCGACCCCGGGGGTACATGAGCAGTTCTTC. Amino acids: CASSMSPRPPSTPGVHEQFF. V gene TRBV19 combines with J gene TRBJ2-1, with D possibly matching TRBD2 (6 bases). The V gene's germline CDR1 is LNHDA and CDR2 SQIVND (reference sequence). V was clipped by 3 bases and J by 8 bases, with 32 bases between them. The CDR3 has 20 amino acids.